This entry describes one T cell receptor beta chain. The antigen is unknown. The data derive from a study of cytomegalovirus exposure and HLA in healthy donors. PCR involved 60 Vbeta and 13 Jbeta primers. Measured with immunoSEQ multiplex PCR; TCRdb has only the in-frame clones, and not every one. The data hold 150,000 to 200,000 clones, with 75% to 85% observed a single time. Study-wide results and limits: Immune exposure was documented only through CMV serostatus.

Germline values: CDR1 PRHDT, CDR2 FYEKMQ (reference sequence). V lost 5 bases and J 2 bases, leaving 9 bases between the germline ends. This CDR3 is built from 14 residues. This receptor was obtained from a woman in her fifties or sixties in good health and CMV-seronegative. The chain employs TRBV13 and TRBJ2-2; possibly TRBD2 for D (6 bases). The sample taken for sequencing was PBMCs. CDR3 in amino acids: CASSGGANTGELFF. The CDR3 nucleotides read TGTGCCAGCAGCGGCGGGGCCAACACCGGGGAGCTGTTTTTT.